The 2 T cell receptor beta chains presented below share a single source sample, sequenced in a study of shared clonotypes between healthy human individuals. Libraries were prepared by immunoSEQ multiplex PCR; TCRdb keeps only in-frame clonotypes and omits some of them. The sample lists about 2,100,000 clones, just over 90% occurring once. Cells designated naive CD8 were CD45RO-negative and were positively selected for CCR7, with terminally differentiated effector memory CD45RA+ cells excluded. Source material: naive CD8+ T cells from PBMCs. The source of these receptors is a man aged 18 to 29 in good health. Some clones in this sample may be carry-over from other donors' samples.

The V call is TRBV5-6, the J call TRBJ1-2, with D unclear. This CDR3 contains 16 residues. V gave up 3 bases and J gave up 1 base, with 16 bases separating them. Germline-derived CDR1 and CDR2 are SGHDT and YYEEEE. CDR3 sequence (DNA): TGTGCCAGCAGCTCTCAACCCAGCGGGCTTAACTATGGCTACACCTTC. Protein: CASSSQPSGLNYGYTF.

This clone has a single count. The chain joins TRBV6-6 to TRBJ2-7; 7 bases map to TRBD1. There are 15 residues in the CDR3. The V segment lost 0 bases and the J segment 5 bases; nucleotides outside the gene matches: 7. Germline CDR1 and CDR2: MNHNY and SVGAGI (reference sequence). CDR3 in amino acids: CASSYSGTEFHEQYF. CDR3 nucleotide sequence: TGTGCCAGCAGTTACTCGGGGACAGAGTTTCACGAGCAGTACTTC.